This TCR beta chain was obtained from a study of cytomegalovirus exposure and HLA in healthy donors. Broader study findings: At a 0.05 false discovery rate, a later analysis found over 15,000 TCR beta sequences to be associated with HLA alleles.

Researchers ran the PCR with 60 Vbeta and 13 Jbeta primers. Assay: immunoSEQ multiplex PCR; the TCRdb copy retains only in-frame clones and omits some. This table has some 150,000 clones, about 64% appearing once. Note on this clone: Its antigen is undetermined.

J lost 0 bases, V lost 5 bases, and 6 bases had no gene match. Germline assignment: CDR1 LNHDA and CDR2 SQIVND (reference sequence). The CDR3 length is 15 residues. The sample taken for sequencing was PBMCs. This clonotype was obtained from a woman aged 25 to 39 in good health and CMV-seropositive. The V gene is TRBV19, the J gene TRBJ2-5, with 7 nucleotides matching TRBD1. CDR3 region: CASSPRDRYQETQYF. CDR3 in DNA: TGTGCCAGTAGTCCGAGGGACAGATACCAAGAGACCCAGTACTTC.